Presented here are 31 T cell receptor beta chains from one specimen sequenced in a study of T cells after yellow fever vaccination. In TCRdb, the 5' RACE reads were re-called with MiXCR into one record per CDR3 protein. The sample yields some 300,000 distinct CDR3 sequences, roughly 8.7% seen once. Source: CD4+ T cells sorted from PBMCs, taken 5 days after the yellow fever booster vaccination. The receptors derive from a man in his late teens or twenties who received the YFV17D yellow fever vaccine.

This clonotype was seen many times. The chain has TRBV5-1 and TRBJ2-7, with D unresolved. Trimming shortened V by 1 base and J by 1 base, and 6 bases separated the two germline ends. Germline-derived CDR1 and CDR2 are SGHRS and YFSETQ. The CDR3 loop spans 13 amino acids. The CDR3 DNA reads as TGCGCCAGCAGCTTGACCGCATCCTACGAGCAGTACTTC. Protein product: CASSLTASYEQYF.

This clonotype has a handful of counts. V is TRBV6-5 and J is TRBJ2-3; possible D gene TRBD2, 5 bases. Germline lookup yields CDR1 MNHEY and CDR2 SVGAGI. The germline V and J ends were trimmed by 4 bases and 2 bases, with 10 bases remaining between them. The CDR3 length is 14 residues. The CDR3 sequence: CASSLTGITDTQYF. Here the CDR3 DNA reads TGTGCCAGCAGTTTAACGGGAATCACAGATACGCAGTATTTT.

This clonotype has ten or more counts. The CDR3 protein is CASAGGSRDTQYF. The CDR3 DNA is TGTGCCTCGGCAGGGGGCTCAAGAGATACCCAGTACTTC. This rearrangement joins TRBV12-3 or TRBV12-4 to TRBJ2-5; 8 bases are shared with TRBD1. Germline trimming cut 11 bases from V and 8 bases from J; bases unmatched to any gene: 13. CDR3 length: 13 amino acids.

In its sample, this clonotype was seen a few times. The CDR3 nucleotides read TGCAGTGCGGGCCGTCGGGATACGCAGTATTTT. Residues: CSAGRRDTQYF. The J gene is TRBJ2-3, the V gene TRBV20-1; unclear D gene. This CDR3 spans 11 amino acids. V lost 6 bases and J 6 bases, leaving 10 bases between the germline ends. Germline V gene lookup returns CDR1 DFQATT and CDR2 SNEGSKA (reference sequence).

This clonotype was counted a few times. This chain links TRBV6-1 with TRBJ1-1, with unresolved D. Germline loops: CDR1 MNHNS, CDR2 SASEGT. The germline V and J ends were trimmed by 5 bases and 0 bases, with 10 bases remaining between them. The CDR3 extends over 14 amino acids. The CDR3 sequence is CASSWGSMNTEAFF. CDR3 sequence (DNA): TGTGCCAGCAGTTGGGGATCCATGAACACTGAAGCTTTCTTT.

This clonotype was seen a handful of times. The rearrangement uses TRBV4-1 and TRBJ1-2; TRBD1 might be the D (5 bases). Trimming took off 3 bases at V and 5 bases at J, with 13 bases between the two ends. The CDR3 contains 14 residues. Germline lookup yields CDR1 MGHRA and CDR2 YSYEKL. CDR3 sequence: CASSQQGRKYGYTF. CDR3 DNA sequence: TGCGCCAGCAGCCAGCAGGGCCGAAAGTATGGCTACACCTTC.

This chain uses TRBV7-9 with TRBJ2-1, with D perhaps given as TRBD1 or TRBD2 (5 bases each). CDR3 length: 15 residues. Between the trimmed V and J ends, which lost 1 base and 7 bases, there was a span of 14 bases. Germline V gene sequence: CDR1 SEHNR, CDR2 FQNEAQ (reference sequence). CDR3 protein: CASSLGGAGQNEQFF. CDR3 DNA: TGTGCCAGCAGCTTAGGAGGGGCAGGCCAAAATGAGCAGTTCTTC. Combining the CDR3 with reference TRBV7-9 and TRBJ2-1 gives the whole variable domain DTGVSQNPRHKITKRGQNVTFRCDPISEHNRLYWYRQTLGQGPEFLTYFQNEAQLEKSRLLSDRFSAERPKGSFSTLEIQRTEQGDSAMYLCASSLGGAGQNEQFFGPGTRLTVL.

This clonotype was detected ten times or more. The chain has TRBV4-3 and TRBJ2-2; 8 bases are shared with TRBD2. Germline V CDR1 and CDR2: LGHNA, YSLEER. The CDR3 sequence is 17 residues long. V shed 4 bases and J 7 bases; nucleotides not matched to a gene: 14. CDR3 in DNA: TGCGCCAGCAGCCTCCTGCCGTCCGGGGGGGCTGTCGGGGAGCTGTTTTTT. Amino acid sequence: CASSLLPSGGAVGELFF.

This chain joins TRBV7-3 and TRBJ1-2; TRBD1 might be the D (5 bases). The germline V gene has CDR1 SGHTA and CDR2 FQGTGA. V lost 4 bases to trimming and J lost 8 bases, with 17 bases between them. This CDR3 has 14 residues. The CDR3 protein is CASSSGRDYGGYTF. The DNA for the CDR3 is TGTGCCAGCAGCTCCGGTCGGGACTACGGGGGCTACACCTTC.

This clonotype was picked up a small number of times. The rearrangement links TRBV20-1 to TRBJ1-6; 7 nucleotides match TRBD1. The CDR3 sequence is 15 residues long. Germline CDR1 and CDR2: DFQATT and SNEGSKA (reference sequence). V lost 1 base to trimming and J lost 6 bases; unmatched junction nucleotides: 6. The CDR3 DNA reads TGCAGTGCTAGAGGACAGGGCCGGGGTAATTCACCCCTCCACTTT. It codes for CSARGQGRGNSPLHF.

This chain connects TRBV12-3 or TRBV12-4 to TRBJ1-5; 10 nucleotides match TRBD1. The CDR3 length is 14 residues. The junction had 3 bases not matched to a gene; V was cut back by 3 bases and J by 7 bases. The CDR3 protein is CASSFGQGEQPQHF. The CDR3 bases are TGTGCCAGCAGTTTCGGACAGGGGGAGCAGCCCCAGCATTTT.

This clonotype was counted many times. This chain connects TRBV10-3 to TRBJ2-5; TRBD2 is a possible D gene (5 bases). V was shortened by 4 bases and J by 5 bases, with 11 bases between the two germline ends. CDR1 and CDR2 from the germline V gene are ENHRY and SYGVKD. The CDR3 sequence is 13 residues long. The CDR3 spells CAISVGGGETQYF. CDR3 sequence (DNA): TGTGCCATCAGTGTGGGCGGCGGGGAGACCCAGTACTTC.

The chain combines TRBV7-2 with TRBJ2-1; TRBD1 matches at 7 bases. CDR3 size: 15 residues. V was clipped by 1 base and J by 9 bases; unmatched bases: 9. CDR1 and CDR2 from the germline V gene are SGHTA and FQGNSA. CDR3 DNA sequence: TGTGCCAGCAGCTTAGAAAGACAGGGTAGGAGTGAGCAGTTCTTC. Encoded protein: CASSLERQGRSEQFF.

This clonotype was picked up a small number of times. The chain carries TRBV7-2 and TRBJ2-3; 9 bases align to TRBD1. The CDR3 totals 16 residues. The trim removed 7 bases at V and 2 bases at J, leaving 10 bases unmatched. CDR1 and CDR2 (germline): SGHTA, FQGNSA. The CDR3 loop reads CASTPLRDRVTDTQYF. The CDR3 bases are TGTGCCAGCACGCCACTCCGGGACAGGGTCACAGATACGCAGTATTTT.

The chain couples TRBV7-2 to TRBJ2-3; TRBD2 aligns across 12 bases. The germline CDR1 and CDR2 sequences are SGHTA and FQGNSA. The junction had 5 bases not matched to a gene; V was cut back by 0 bases and J by 7 bases. The CDR3 has 16 amino acids. The CDR3 loop reads CASSLALAGGRNTQYF. The CDR3 DNA is TGTGCCAGCAGCTTAGCTCTAGCGGGGGGGCGGAATACGCAGTATTTT.

This clonotype has only a few counts. Here the CDR3 reads CASSQELSGPPGPVLTF. The CDR3 nucleotides are TGCGCCAGCAGCCAAGAGTTAAGCGGGCCCCCTGGGCCCGTCCTGACTTTC. The chain has TRBV4-3 and TRBJ2-6; a weak D match, TRBD2 (6 bases). CDR1 is LGHNA and CDR2 is YSLEER in the germline V gene. Trimming stripped 0 bases from V and 12 bases from J, with 21 bases between. The CDR3 length is 17 residues.

V and J are TRBV20-1 and TRBJ2-2; weak D call: TRBD2 (5 bases). CDR1 and CDR2 from the germline V gene are DFQATT and SNEGSKA (reference sequence). V lost 3 bases to trimming and J lost 1 base, with 9 bases between them. The CDR3 spans 14 residues. CDR3 DNA sequence: TGCAGTGCTAGTCCTAGCAAGAACACCGGGGAGCTGTTTTTT. It codes for CSASPSKNTGELFF.

J is TRBJ1-1 and V is TRBV7-9; TRBD1 matches at 8 bases. The CDR3 loop spans 15 amino acids. V gave up 2 bases and J gave up 4 bases; unmatched junction bases: 6. The germline gives CDR1 SEHNR, CDR2 FQNEAQ (reference sequence). Here the CDR3 reads CASSLPQGAVTEAFF. For the CDR3, the DNA is TGTGCCAGCAGCTTACCCCAGGGGGCAGTCACTGAAGCTTTCTTT.

This clonotype was counted a few times. V gene TRBV15 combines with J gene TRBJ2-4; D unclear. Germline values: CDR1 LNHNV, CDR2 YYDKDF (reference sequence). The CDR3 loop spans 15 amino acids. V was shortened by 0 bases and J by 2 bases, with 8 bases between the two germline ends. The CDR3 DNA sequence: TGTGCCACCAGCAGAGATGGTGATACCAAAAACATTCAGTACTTC. This codes for CATSRDGDTKNIQYF.

This clonotype was seen only a few times. The genes are TRBV25-1 and TRBJ2-5; D not resolved. The V end lost 2 bases, the J end lost 5 bases, and 9 bases lay between the germline ends. There are 13 residues in the CDR3. Germline CDR1 is MGHDK and CDR2 is SYGVNS. CDR3 in DNA: TGTGCCAGCAGTGAACCGGTCCGGGAGACCCAGTACTTC. Its translation: CASSEPVRETQYF.

This clonotype was recorded many times. V gene TRBV5-1 combines with J gene TRBJ2-2; no clear D. The CDR3 has 15 residues. V was clipped by 2 bases and J by 2 bases, with 10 bases between them. The V gene's germline CDR1 is SGHRS and CDR2 YFSETQ. CDR3 nucleotides: TGCGCCAGCAGCTTACTCGACCCCAACACCGGGGAGCTGTTTTTT. Translated: CASSLLDPNTGELFF.

This clonotype showed up just a few times. The J gene is TRBJ2-2, the V gene TRBV7-3, with 9 bases that match TRBD1. The germline V gene encodes CDR1 SGHTA and CDR2 FQGTGA. The V and J ends lost 5 bases and 5 bases, in that order; junction bases with no gene match: 6. This CDR3 spans 15 amino acids. Here the CDR3 DNA reads TGTGCCAGCAGCAGGACAGGGGAAAATACCGGGGAGCTGTTTTTT. This codes for CASSRTGENTGELFF.

This clonotype was recorded a few times. The rearrangement uses TRBV7-2 and TRBJ2-5; 10 bases align to TRBD2. In germline, CDR1 is SGHTA, CDR2 FQGNSA. The CDR3 has 14 amino acids. The trim removed 5 bases at V and 5 bases at J, leaving 5 bases unmatched. DNA for the CDR3: TGTGCCAGCAGCCGAGCGGGGGGGCTTGAGACCCAGTACTTC. Residues: CASSRAGGLETQYF.

This clonotype was seen repeatedly, ten times or more. The V and J genes are TRBV5-1 and TRBJ2-5, with TRBD2 matching 9 bases. Germline values: CDR1 SGHRS, CDR2 YFSETQ. The CDR3 loop spans 17 amino acids. J lost 2 bases, V lost 0 bases, and 8 bases had no gene match. The CDR3 sequence: CASSLVPAAGGQETQYF. The CDR3 DNA reads as TGCGCCAGCAGCTTGGTCCCTGCAGCGGGGGGACAAGAGACCCAGTACTTC. Based on the CDR3 plus reference TRBV5-1 and TRBJ2-5, the full variable domain is KAGVTQTPRYLIKTRGQQVTLSCSPISGHRSVSWYQQTPGQGLQFLFEYFSETQRNKGNFPGRFSGRQFSNSRSEMNVSTLELGDSALYLCASSLVPAAGGQETQYFGPGTRLLVL.

The chain links TRBV5-1 to TRBJ2-3; D remains ambiguous. The CDR3 totals 13 residues. Germline CDR1 SGHRS, CDR2 YFSETQ. V was clipped by 7 bases and J by 2 bases, with 11 bases between them. CDR3 coding DNA: TGCGCCAGCTCTGACCGCCCCACAGATACGCAGTATTTT. This gives the protein CASSDRPTDTQYF.

The table lists this clonotype with many counts. This sequence joins TRBV5-1 and TRBJ2-3, with D hard to call. From germline, CDR1 is SGHRS and CDR2 YFSETQ. CDR3 size: 14 residues. The V end lost 3 bases, the J end lost 2 bases, and 10 bases lay between the germline ends. CDR3 residues: CASSYTTDTDTQYF. The CDR3 coding sequence is TGCGCCAGCAGCTACACGACGGACACAGATACGCAGTATTTT.

This clonotype was detected a few times. V usage is TRBV2 and J usage is TRBJ1-5, with 11 positions matching TRBD1. V lost 6 bases and J lost 2; bases outside the gene matches: 3. Germline V gene lookup returns CDR1 SNHLY and CDR2 FYNNEI. This CDR3 contains 15 residues. The CDR3 DNA reads TGTGCCAGCAGGACGGGACAGGGGGGCAATCAGCCCCAGCATTTT. Translation: CASRTGQGGNQPQHF.

This chain joins TRBV6-5 and TRBJ2-3; no clear D. Trimming left V 6 bases short and J 2 bases short, with 12 bases between. CDR1 and CDR2 (germline): MNHEY, SVGAGI. The CDR3 sequence is 14 residues long. CDR3 sequence reads: CASSDSRATDTQYF. Written as DNA, the CDR3 is TGTGCCAGCAGCGATTCTCGGGCCACAGATACGCAGTATTTT.

A few counts support this clonotype. This chain connects TRBV4-2 to TRBJ1-4, with D unresolved. This CDR3 has 16 amino acids. The V and J ends lost 1 base and 7 bases respectively, with 16 bases between them. Germline assignment: CDR1 LGHNA and CDR2 YNFKEQ. The CDR3 coding sequence is TGTGCCAGCAGCCAAGTCAGAGGGCAGGTCTCTGAAAAACTGTTTTTT. The encoded protein is CASSQVRGQVSEKLFF.

V and J are TRBV5-1 and TRBJ2-6, with D perhaps being TRBD1 or TRBD2 (5 bases each). CDR1 and CDR2 from the germline V gene are SGHRS and YFSETQ. The length of the CDR3 is 18 residues. V was cut by 1 base and J by 2 bases, with 16 bases left in between. CDR3 loop: CASSLRDPGAAGANVLTF. The DNA of the CDR3 is TGCGCCAGCAGCTTGAGGGACCCGGGCGCCGCTGGGGCCAACGTCCTGACTTTC.

The chain uses TRBV5-6 and TRBJ1-5; D unresolved. The CDR3 runs to 14 residues. Germline CDR1 reads SGHDT; CDR2 reads YYEEEE. V was shortened by 1 base and J by 6 bases, with 11 bases between the two germline ends. The CDR3 DNA reads as TGTGCCAGCAGCTTGTTTAGTTCGGGTCAGCCCCAGCATTTT. Translated: CASSLFSSGQPQHF.